Sequencing of this TCR beta chain was carried out in a study of T-cell memory formation after mild COVID-19. Study-wide context: Across donors, TCR clusters were largely donor specific. Whole-study findings and limits: Later expanders leaned CD4+, whereas clones that contracted between day 15 and 85 were balanced CD4/CD8.

Germline CDR1 reads MDHEN; CDR2 reads SYDVKM. V shed 5 bases and J 3 bases; nucleotides not matched to a gene: 8. The CDR3 spans 16 residues. As regards this clonotype: As yet, its antigen is unknown.

Via MiXCR, TCRdb re-called the 5' RACE reads, giving one row per CDR3 protein. The table records about 13,000 distinct CDR3 sequences, roughly 16% of them present only once. The chain has TRBV28 and TRBJ2-1; TRBD1 agrees at 9 bases. This sequence was found in a man younger than 30 who had mild COVID-19 (a few samples of this study predate the infection). Cell type and time point are not known. The sequenced sample was PBMCs or a T cell subset sorted from them (not recorded which). CDR3 protein: CASSPTGGFGYNEQFF. In DNA, the CDR3 is TGTGCCAGCAGTCCTACAGGGGGCTTTGGCTACAATGAGCAGTTCTTC. Based on the CDR3 plus reference TRBV28 and TRBJ2-1, the full variable domain is DVKVTQSSRYLVKRTGEKVFLECVQDMDHENMFWYRQDPGLGLRLIYFSYDVKMKEKGDIPEGYSVSREKKERFSLILESASTNQTSMYLCASSPTGGFGYNEQFFGPGTRLTVL.